This T cell receptor (beta chain) was recorded in a study of T cells after yellow fever vaccination. Whole-study findings and limits: In FACS-sorted repertoires, abundant clonotypes from the bulk population could appear as contaminants.

Template-switching 5'RACE yielded the TCR cDNA; a universal primer site and UMIs were added in the process. TCRdb re-derived calls from the 5' RACE reads in MiXCR, one entry per CDR3 protein. The data show about 250,000 distinct CDR3 sequences, with roughly 3.5% seen just once and 15% to 20% held by the top ten. This clonotype was found many times. No antigen is known for it. CDR3 length: 14 residues. The ends were cut back, 2 bases at V and 4 bases at J, with 8 bases in the middle. CDR1 is SEHNR, CDR2 FQNEAQ, per germline (reference sequence). This chain uses TRBV7-9 with TRBJ2-2; D might be TRBD1 or TRBD2, each matching 5 bases. The sequences come from PBMCs, collected 15 days after the yellow fever booster vaccination. This TCR derives from a young man who received the YFV17D yellow fever vaccine. Here the CDR3 DNA reads TGTGCCAGCAGCTTATCGGGGCCCACCGGGGAGCTGTTTTTT. As protein: CASSLSGPTGELFF. Supplemented by reference TRBV7-9 and TRBJ2-2, the full variable domain reads DTGVSQNPRHKITKRGQNVTFRCDPISEHNRLYWYRQTLGQGPEFLTYFQNEAQLEKSRLLSDRFSAERPKGSFSTLEIQRTEQGDSAMYLCASSLSGPTGELFFGEGSRLTVL.